These 24 T cell receptor beta chains came from one sample sequenced in a study of blood T cell repertoires in COVID-19 (dated by TCRdb to about 2020). Library preparation was by the immunoSEQ multiplex PCR assay. This immuneACCESS table, as held by TCRdb, lists in-frame sequences with V and J called but not all clones. Of the missing ones, under half trace to an unresolved V gene in checked studies; the others have no known cause. In this sample the table shows around 270,000 clones, approximately 86% of which occur a single time. The top ten constitute about 5% of the sample. The sample consisted of peripheral blood. The receptors stem from a woman aged 55 to 70 with COVID-19, enrolled during active disease.

The chain joins TRBV6-5 to TRBJ1-2; 7 bases are shared with TRBD1. The CDR3 is 14 amino acids. In germline, CDR1 is MNHEY, CDR2 SVGAGI. V gave up 0 bases and J gave up 12 bases; unmatched junction bases: 10. The CDR3 protein is CASSYSLSGGRHTF. The CDR3 DNA reads as TGTGCCAGCAGTTACTCTTTGTCAGGGGGACGGCACACCTTC.

J is TRBJ1-2 and V is TRBV20-1; the D is unclear. In germline, CDR1 is DFQATT, CDR2 SNEGSKA (reference sequence). The CDR3 is 10 amino acids. V was clipped by 3 bases and J by 5 bases, with 4 bases between them. The CDR3 bases are TGCAGTGCTAGCTTATATGGCTACACCTTC. Protein sequence: CSASLYGYTF.

The chain employs TRBV28 and TRBJ2-7, with D tentatively TRBD1 (5 bases). The germline V gene encodes CDR1 MDHEN and CDR2 SYDVKM. CDR3 length: 14 amino acids. Trimming took off 6 bases at V and 6 bases at J, with 18 bases between the two ends. As DNA, the CDR3 is TGTGCCAGCAGCCACAGGACGCCCCCCTCCGAGCAGTACTTC. This encodes CASSHRTPPSEQYF.

The genes are TRBV9 and TRBJ1-3, with a possible D match to TRBD1 (5 bases). CDR3 length: 14 residues. V dropped 4 bases and J dropped 0 bases, with 8 bases sitting between them. In germline, CDR1 is SGDLS, CDR2 YYNGEE. CDR3 sequence: CASSRGSSGNTIYF. CDR3 DNA sequence: TGTGCCAGCAGCCGGGGGAGCTCTGGAAACACCATATATTTT.

This clone has just a few counts. Other DNA sequences in this specimen translate into the identical CDR3. The chain has TRBV5-4 and TRBJ2-7; D is perhaps TRBD2 (5 bases). Germline lookup yields CDR1 SGHNT and CDR2 YYREEE (reference sequence). The CDR3 runs 13 residues. Trimming pared 2 bases from V and 2 bases from J, leaving 8 bases between. The CDR3 coding sequence is TGTGCCAGCAGCTTACGGGGAACCTACGAGCAGTACTTC. Its translation: CASSLRGTYEQYF.

The V gene is TRBV10-3, the J gene TRBJ2-1, with TRBD2 matching 10 bases. The CDR3 length is 16 residues. The germline gives CDR1 ENHRY, CDR2 SYGVKD. Unmatched junction bases numbered 7, after V lost 2 bases and J lost 6 bases. The CDR3 sequence: CAISELGTSASNEQFF. The CDR3 DNA reads TGTGCCATCAGTGAGCTGGGGACTAGCGCCAGCAATGAGCAGTTCTTC.

The chain employs TRBV2 and TRBJ2-7; 14 bases match TRBD2. This CDR3 comprises 17 residues. The germline V gene encodes CDR1 SNHLY and CDR2 FYNNEI. The trim removed 7 bases at V and 6 bases at J, leaving 14 bases unmatched. Here the CDR3 DNA reads TGTGCCAGCAATAGGCCTGTGGGACTAGCGGGAGACGCCGAGCAGTACTTC. This translates into CASNRPVGLAGDAEQYF.

This chain links TRBV5-1 with TRBJ2-5; 8 positions agree with TRBD2. The CDR3 is 14 amino acids. V lost 4 bases and J lost 1; bases outside the gene matches: 3. The germline gives CDR1 SGHRS, CDR2 YFSETQ. In nucleotides, the CDR3 is TGCGCCAGCAGCCCGACTAGCGCCCAAGAGACCCAGTACTTC. It codes for CASSPTSAQETQYF. The variable domain in full, completed from reference TRBV5-1 and TRBJ2-5, reads KAGVTQTPRYLIKTRGQQVTLSCSPISGHRSVSWYQQTPGQGLQFLFEYFSETQRNKGNFPGRFSGRQFSNSRSEMNVSTLELGDSALYLCASSPTSAQETQYFGPGTRLLVL.

The gene calls are TRBV6-5 and TRBJ1-1; TRBD1 matches at 9 bases. The V gene's germline CDR1 is MNHEY and CDR2 SVGAGI. The CDR3 sequence is 15 residues long. J gave up 1 base and V 6 bases, and 6 bases lay outside the gene matches. CDR3 DNA sequence: TGTGCCAGCAGCGCAGGGACAGGGCGGAACACTGAAGCTTTCTTT. Its translation is CASSAGTGRNTEAFF.

The V and J genes are TRBV30 and TRBJ1-5; a weak D match, TRBD1 (5 bases). The CDR3 runs to 15 residues. Germline lookup yields CDR1 GTSNPN and CDR2 SVGIG (reference sequence). V was clipped by 1 base and J by 0 bases, with 10 bases between them. CDR3 nucleotide sequence: TGTGCCTGGAGTGCCCAGGGATATAGCAATCAGCCCCAGCATTTT. Its translation: CAWSAQGYSNQPQHF.

The chain carries TRBV5-1 and TRBJ1-1; the match to TRBD1 covers 8 bases. The CDR3 is 17 residues long. Germline CDR1 reads SGHRS; CDR2 reads YFSETQ. Unmatched junction bases numbered 11, after V lost 4 bases and J lost 0 bases. CDR3 sequence (DNA): TGCGCCAGCAGCCTTTCCCGGACAGGGTATATGAACACTGAAGCTTTCTTT. Its protein product is CASSLSRTGYMNTEAFF.

This sequence joins TRBV11-3 and TRBJ2-1; 15 nucleotides align to TRBD2. V was pared by 3 bases and J by 9 bases, with 12 bases of the junction left unmatched. CDR3 size: 18 residues. The germline CDR1 and CDR2 sequences are SGHNT and YENEEA. The DNA for the CDR3 is TGTGCCAGCAGCTTGCGCCCCGGGACTAGCGGGAGGAATGGTGAGCAGTTCTTC. Translated: CASSLRPGTSGRNGEQFF.

The chain couples TRBV24-1 to TRBJ1-2; D may be TRBD1 (5 bases). Deletions cut 7 bases from V and 4 bases from J, with 12 bases between. CDR1 KGHDR and CDR2 SFDVKD come from the germline V gene. The CDR3 spans 13 residues. Written as DNA, the CDR3 is TGTGCCACCAGCTCCGGGGGTTTCTATGGCTACACCTTC. Translation gives CATSSGGFYGYTF.

The chain has TRBV21-1 and TRBJ2-3; the D call of TRBD2 is as the table states it, not checked on the DNA. TRBV21-1 is flagged as a pseudogene. The CDR3 length is 15 residues. Here the CDR3 reads CASSLNGGYTDTQYF. The CDR3 nucleotides are TGTGCCAGCAGCCTCAATGGGGGGTACACAGATACGCAGTATTTT.

As regards this clone: This specimen includes other DNA sequences encoding the same CDR3. This chain joins TRBV24-1 and TRBJ1-5; 9 bases align to TRBD1. The V gene's germline CDR1 is KGHDR and CDR2 SFDVKD. The CDR3 totals 14 residues. V gave up 3 bases and J gave up 5 bases; unmatched junction bases: 1. CDR3 loop: CATSDGQGYQPQHF. Here the CDR3 DNA reads TGTGCCACCAGTGATGGACAGGGGTATCAGCCCCAGCATTTT.

The gene calls are TRBV6-5 and TRBJ2-1, with 10 bases that match TRBD1. V shed 7 bases, J shed 5 bases, and the junction held 8 bases outside the gene matches. CDR1 and CDR2 from the germline V gene are MNHEY and SVGAGI. The CDR3 totals 15 residues. The CDR3 DNA sequence: TGTGCCAGCACGTCTCGACAGGGGGCCAACAATGAGCAGTTCTTC. Its translation: CASTSRQGANNEQFF.

This clone has a single count. The chain links TRBV5-5 to TRBJ2-5; D is perhaps TRBD1 (5 bases). The V and J ends lost 0 bases and 4 bases respectively, with 13 bases between them. The CDR3 runs to 15 residues. Per germline, CDR1 SGHKS and CDR2 YYEKEE (reference sequence). The CDR3 here is CASSLVLGDRETQYF. CDR3 in DNA: TGTGCCAGCAGCTTGGTGCTAGGGGATAGAGAGACCCAGTACTTC.

The CDR3 loop is CAISETGFLGNTEAFF. CDR3 DNA sequence: TGTGCCATCAGTGAAACGGGATTCCTGGGGAACACTGAAGCTTTCTTT. The chain recombines TRBV10-3 with TRBJ1-1; D gene unclear. The CDR3 is made up of 16 amino acids. CDR1 ENHRY and CDR2 SYGVKD come from the germline V gene. Trimming left V 3 bases short and J 1 base short, with 15 bases between.

This chain links TRBV30 with TRBJ1-2; perhaps TRBD1 as D (6 bases). Trimming shortened V by 0 bases and J by 1 base, and 6 bases separated the two germline ends. Per germline, CDR1 GTSNPN and CDR2 SVGIG (reference sequence). The CDR3 totals 13 residues. CDR3 nucleotide sequence: TGTGCCTGGAGTGTGGACAGTAACTATGGCTACACCTTC. It translates to CAWSVDSNYGYTF.

This clone has only one observation. DNA for the CDR3: TGTGCCAGCAGCCCCGCAGGGACCTACGGCCAGGGGGAGCAGTTCTTC. It specifies CASSPAGTYGQGEQFF. J is TRBJ2-1 and V is TRBV7-9, with D possibly TRBD1 on 6 matching bases. The CDR3 spans 16 residues. V was trimmed by 5 bases and J by 10 bases, leaving 24 bases between them. Looked up from germline, CDR1 is SEHNR and CDR2 is FQNEAQ (reference sequence).

V gene TRBV2 combines with J gene TRBJ1-4; D is perhaps TRBD1 (6 bases). V lost 2 bases and J 8 bases, leaving 21 bases between the germline ends. The germline gives CDR1 SNHLY, CDR2 FYNNEI. This CDR3 is built from 17 residues. The DNA of the CDR3 is TGTGCCAGCAGTGAATGGGGGGGCTCGGGAGCAGGGGAAAAACTGTTTTTT. It specifies CASSEWGGSGAGEKLFF. The full variable domain, in which reference TRBV2 and TRBJ1-4 provide the parts outside the CDR3, is EPEVTQTPSHQVTQMGQEVILRCVPISNHLYFYWYRQILGQKVEFLVSFYNNEISEKSEIFDDQFSVERPDGSNFTLKIRSTKLEDSAMYFCASSEWGGSGAGEKLFFGSGTQLSVL.

The V and J genes are TRBV19 and TRBJ2-5; D might be TRBD2 (6 bases). V was pared by 3 bases and J by 8 bases, with 13 bases between. This CDR3 has 13 amino acids. The germline V gene has CDR1 LNHDA and CDR2 SQIVND (reference sequence). CDR3 sequence (DNA): TGTGCCAGTAGTATGAAGAGTAGCGGCACCCAGTACTTC. It is translated as CASSMKSSGTQYF.

J is TRBJ1-1 and V is TRBV7-3, with 8 bases fitting TRBD1. There are 14 residues in the CDR3. V was pared by 5 bases and J by 5 bases, with 7 bases of the junction left unmatched. The germline gives CDR1 SGHTA, CDR2 FQGTGA. The CDR3 reads CASSPRQGNTEAFF. CDR3 sequence (DNA): TGTGCCAGCAGCCCCCGACAGGGGAATACTGAAGCTTTCTTT.

This chain links TRBV19 with TRBJ2-5, with D perhaps TRBD1 (6 bases). V shed 5 bases and J shed 1 base, with 14 bases lying between them. The CDR3 is 15 residues long. Looked up from germline, CDR1 is LNHDA and CDR2 is SQIVND (reference sequence). The CDR3 nucleotides are TGTGCCAGTAGTCGCAGGGGCGAGGGCCAAGAGACCCAGTACTTC. This codes for CASSRRGEGQETQYF.